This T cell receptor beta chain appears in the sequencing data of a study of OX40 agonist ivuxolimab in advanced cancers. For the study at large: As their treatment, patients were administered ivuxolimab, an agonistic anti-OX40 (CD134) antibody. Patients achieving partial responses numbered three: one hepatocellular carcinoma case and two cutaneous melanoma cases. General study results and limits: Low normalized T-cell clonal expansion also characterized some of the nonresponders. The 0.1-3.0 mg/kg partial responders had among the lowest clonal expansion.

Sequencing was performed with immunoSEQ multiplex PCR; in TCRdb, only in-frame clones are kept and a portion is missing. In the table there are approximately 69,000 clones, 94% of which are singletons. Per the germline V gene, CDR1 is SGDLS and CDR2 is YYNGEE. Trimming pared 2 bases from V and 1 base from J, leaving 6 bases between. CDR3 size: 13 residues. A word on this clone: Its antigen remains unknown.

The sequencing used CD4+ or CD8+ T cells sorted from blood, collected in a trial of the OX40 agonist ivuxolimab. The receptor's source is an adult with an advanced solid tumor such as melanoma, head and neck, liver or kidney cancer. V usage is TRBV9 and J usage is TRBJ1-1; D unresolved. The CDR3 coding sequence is TGTGCCAGCAGCGTTACGGAGAACACTGAAGCTTTCTTT. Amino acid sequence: CASSVTENTEAFF.